Presented here are 27 T cell receptor beta chains from one specimen sequenced in a study of shared clonotypes between healthy human individuals. Only CD45RO-negative cells positively selected for CCR7 counted as naive CD8 cells, so terminally differentiated effector memory CD45RA+ cells were excluded. Profiled with immunoSEQ multiplex PCR; TCRdb holds only in-frame clones, not every one. Among roughly 590,000 clones listed, nearly 97% were seen once. Sequencing was carried out using naive CD8+ T cells sorted from blood. Source of these receptors: a woman in her 30s in good health.

The chain links TRBV4-1 to TRBJ1-1; TRBD1 might be the D (5 bases). The ends were cut back, 0 bases at V and 10 bases at J, with 18 bases in the middle. The CDR3 consists of 15 residues. In germline, CDR1 is MGHRA, CDR2 YSYEKL. CDR3 amino acids: CASSQEEGPQGGAFF. CDR3 nucleotides: TGCGCCAGCAGCCAAGAGGAGGGCCCCCAGGGAGGAGCTTTCTTT.

This chain uses TRBV5-6 with TRBJ2-1, with 11 bases matching TRBD1. This CDR3 is built from 16 residues. Germline loops: CDR1 SGHDT, CDR2 YYEEEE. The V segment lost 2 bases and the J segment 9 bases; nucleotides outside the gene matches: 10. CDR3 amino acids: CASSLPSRTGGIEQFF. In nucleotides, the CDR3 is TGTGCCAGCAGCTTACCGTCTAGGACAGGGGGCATTGAGCAGTTCTTC.

The chain combines TRBV30 with TRBJ1-2; 7 bases map to TRBD1. The CDR3 runs 16 residues. V shed 0 bases and J 2 bases; nucleotides not matched to a gene: 9. The germline CDR1 and CDR2 sequences are GTSNPN and SVGIG (reference sequence). CDR3 sequence reads: CAWSVIVGTANYGYTF. The CDR3 coding sequence is TGTGCCTGGAGTGTTATTGTCGGGACAGCAAACTATGGCTACACCTTC.

The chain is built from TRBV28 and TRBJ1-2; D call uncertain. With 7 bases removed from V and 3 bases from J, the gap between germline ends came to 21 bases. The CDR3 runs 16 residues. The V gene's germline CDR1 is MDHEN and CDR2 SYDVKM. The CDR3 region is CASINDRAGYDYGYTF. The CDR3 region has the DNA TGTGCCAGCATTAACGATCGGGCAGGCTACGACTATGGCTACACCTTC.

The sample holds one count of this clone. Within the sample, other DNA sequences also encode this same CDR3. The V gene is TRBV7-8, the J gene TRBJ2-7, with D unclear. Trimming cost V 2 bases and J 3 bases, with 8 bases left between them. The CDR3 is 13 residues long. The V gene's germline CDR1 is SGHVS and CDR2 FQNEAQ. CDR3 amino acids: CASSLSGSYEQYF. The CDR3 DNA follows: TGTGCCAGCAGCTTATCTGGCAGCTACGAGCAGTACTTC.

J is TRBJ2-1 and V is TRBV19; tentative D call: TRBD1 (6 bases). Looked up from germline, CDR1 is LNHDA and CDR2 is SQIVND (reference sequence). The CDR3 length is 15 residues. The V end was cut by 8 bases, the J end by 0 bases, with 14 bases between. In DNA, the CDR3 is TGTGCCAGTTCTTACAGGGAGAGCTCCTACAATGAGCAGTTCTTC. Translating it yields CASSYRESSYNEQFF.

V gene TRBV6-5 combines with J gene TRBJ2-2; 10 nucleotides line up with TRBD2. The CDR3 runs 14 residues. CDR1 MNHEY and CDR2 SVGAGI come from the germline V gene. The V gene end was trimmed by 10 bases and the J gene end by 7 bases; junction bases not matched to a gene: 9. The CDR3 nucleotides read TGTGCCACACGACCCGGGACTAGCGTCGGGGAGCTGTTTTTT. Its protein is CATRPGTSVGELFF.

The V and J genes are TRBV28 and TRBJ2-5; D is unclear. The germline CDR1 and CDR2 sequences are MDHEN and SYDVKM. The CDR3 consists of 13 residues. Trimming removed 8 bases from V and 1 base from J, with 11 bases in between. The CDR3 protein is CASGSPLQETQYF. CDR3 DNA: TGTGCCAGCGGAAGCCCCCTCCAAGAGACCCAGTACTTC.

V usage is TRBV5-4 and J usage is TRBJ1-1; D remains unclear. The CDR3 extends over 11 amino acids. V was shortened by 3 bases and J by 8 bases, with 8 bases between the two germline ends. Germline-derived CDR1 and CDR2 are SGHNT and YYREEE (reference sequence). CDR3 in DNA: TGTGCCAGCAGCTCCTATGCCGAAGCTTTCTTT. It encodes CASSSYAEAFF.

On this clone itself: The sample has other DNA sequences that encode this CDR3 too. This chain joins TRBV19 and TRBJ1-1; D ambiguous. Trimming left V 1 base short and J 1 base short, with 1 base between. The germline gives CDR1 LNHDA, CDR2 SQIVND (reference sequence). The CDR3 has 12 amino acids. The CDR3 DNA is TGTGCCAGTAGTATAGGGAACACTGAAGCTTTCTTT. Its translation: CASSIGNTEAFF.

The V call is TRBV6-5, the J call TRBJ2-5; TRBD2 matches 7 bases. The CDR3 has 15 amino acids. CDR1 is MNHEY, CDR2 SVGAGI, per germline. The J segment lost 4 bases and the V segment lost 2 bases, leaving 7 bases of the junction unmatched. The CDR3 loop reads CASSYGGGGAETQYF. The DNA for the CDR3 is TGTGCCAGCAGTTACGGGGGGGGAGGGGCAGAGACCCAGTACTTC.

The chain recombines TRBV11-2 with TRBJ2-7; tentative D call: TRBD2 (5 bases). Trimming took 0 bases from V and 5 from J, leaving 8 bases between them. This CDR3 has 13 residues. Germline CDR1 and CDR2: SGHAT and FQNNGV. The CDR3: CASSLEARDEQYF. In DNA form, the CDR3 reads TGTGCCAGCAGCTTAGAGGCGAGGGACGAGCAGTACTTC. The full variable domain, rest sourced from reference TRBV11-2 and TRBJ2-7, is EAGVAQSPRYKIIEKRQSVAFWCNPISGHATLYWYQQILGQGPKLLIQFQNNGVVDDSQLPKDRFSAERLKGVDSTLKIQPAKLEDSAVYLCASSLEARDEQYFGPGTRLTVT.

Concerning this clone itself: The same CDR3 is also encoded by other DNA sequences in this sample. V usage is TRBV27 and J usage is TRBJ2-1; 12 nucleotides agree with TRBD2. Germline V CDR1 and CDR2: MNHEY, SMNVEV (reference sequence). Trimming cost V 5 bases and J 6 bases; bases outside gene matches: 8. The CDR3 has 16 residues. The CDR3 DNA sequence: TGTGCCAGCAGTCTCCTACTAGCGGGAGGTCCCAATGAGCAGTTCTTC. This gives the protein CASSLLLAGGPNEQFF.

V and J are TRBV6-5 and TRBJ1-2; D not certain. This CDR3 spans 12 amino acids. Trimming cost V 5 bases and J 4 bases, with 8 bases left between them. Germline CDR1 MNHEY, CDR2 SVGAGI. This CDR3 is CASSRGGYGYTF. In DNA, the CDR3 is TGTGCCAGCAGTCGGGGAGGCTATGGCTACACCTTC.

This rearrangement joins TRBV13 to TRBJ2-7, with 8 bases that match TRBD1. Germline V CDR1 and CDR2: PRHDT, FYEKMQ (reference sequence). The V and J ends lost 4 bases and 4 bases, in that order; junction bases with no gene match: 9. The CDR3 spans 15 residues. The CDR3 loop reads CASSSRTGRFYEQYF. The CDR3 region has the DNA TGTGCCAGCAGCTCAAGGACAGGGCGGTTTTACGAGCAGTACTTC.

The J gene is TRBJ2-7, the V gene TRBV6-1; the match to TRBD1 covers 7 bases. The CDR3 extends over 16 amino acids. The germline V gene has CDR1 MNHNS and CDR2 SASEGT. The ends lost 2 bases at V and 8 bases at J; junction bases unmatched: 15. The CDR3 DNA is TGTGCCAGCAGTGAATACTTTGGGGGACAGAAGTATAAGCAGTACTTC. It encodes CASSEYFGGQKYKQYF.

The chain combines TRBV15 with TRBJ2-1; TRBD2 matches 7 bases. V shed 1 base and J 5 bases; nucleotides not matched to a gene: 8. Germline CDR1 reads LNHNV; CDR2 reads YYDKDF (reference sequence). The CDR3 consists of 16 residues. CDR3 sequence (DNA): TGTGCCACCAGCAGAGGAGGGGAGGGACGGGACAATGAGCAGTTCTTC. Its protein is CATSRGGEGRDNEQFF.

The gene calls are TRBV27 and TRBJ1-5, with no clear D. CDR1 is MNHEY, CDR2 SMNVEV, per germline (reference sequence). Between the trimmed V and J ends, which lost 5 bases and 7 bases, there was a span of 12 bases. The CDR3 is 13 amino acids. The CDR3 DNA reads TGTGCCAGCAGTATAGCCCCCGGCCAGCCCCAGCATTTT. Protein: CASSIAPGQPQHF.

The chain couples TRBV7-9 to TRBJ2-1; D is perhaps TRBD2 (6 bases). Per germline, CDR1 SEHNR and CDR2 FQNEAQ (reference sequence). This CDR3 is built from 13 residues. Trimming removed 5 bases at V and 6 bases at J, with 11 bases between. DNA of the CDR3: TGTGCCAGCAGCCGGCGGGACTCCAATGAGCAGTTCTTC. Amino acid sequence: CASSRRDSNEQFF.

This rearrangement joins TRBV5-1 to TRBJ2-5; no reliable D call. The germline V and J ends were trimmed by 5 bases and 4 bases, with 9 bases remaining between them. There are 12 residues in the CDR3. Germline lookup yields CDR1 SGHRS and CDR2 YFSETQ. The CDR3, as DNA: TGCGCCAGCAGGGGATCAATAGAGACCCAGTACTTC. This gives the protein CASRGSIETQYF.

The chain has TRBV7-9 and TRBJ1-4; D remains ambiguous. CDR1 and CDR2 (germline): SEHNR, FQNEAQ (reference sequence). With 5 bases removed from V and 8 bases from J, the gap between germline ends came to 12 bases. The CDR3 spans 13 residues. The CDR3 DNA sequence: TGTGCCAGCAGCGCGACCACGGGCGAAAAACTGTTTTTT. Protein: CASSATTGEKLFF.

The chain links TRBV19 to TRBJ2-7, with 8 bases identical to TRBD2. The J segment lost 6 bases and the V segment lost 3 bases, leaving 4 bases of the junction unmatched. The CDR3 is 13 amino acids. In germline, CDR1 is LNHDA, CDR2 SQIVND (reference sequence). CDR3 bases: TGTGCCAGTAGTATTACTAGCGGAGGCGAGCAGTACTTC. It is translated as CASSITSGGEQYF.

This chain connects TRBV25-1 to TRBJ1-2; TRBD1 might be the D (6 bases). Germline CDR1 is MGHDK and CDR2 is SYGVNS. The ends were cut back, 4 bases at V and 7 bases at J, with 13 bases in the middle. The CDR3 spans 13 residues. CDR3 protein: CASSGQGGSGYTF. The CDR3 coding sequence is TGTGCCAGCAGTGGGCAAGGGGGGTCTGGCTACACCTTC.

The chain employs TRBV18 and TRBJ2-7; D perhaps matches TRBD2 (5 bases). The length of the CDR3 is 15 residues. Germline V gene sequence: CDR1 KGHSH, CDR2 LQKENI. Trimming stripped 5 bases from V and 0 bases from J, with 14 bases between. The CDR3 loop is CASSAKLGSSYEQYF. The CDR3 nucleotides read TGTGCCAGCTCAGCGAAACTAGGGAGCTCCTACGAGCAGTACTTC. The full variable domain, its missing parts supplied by reference TRBV18 and TRBJ2-7, is NAGVMQNPRHLVRRRGQEARLRCSPMKGHSHVYWYRQLPEEGLKFMVYLQKENIIDESGMPKERFSAEFPKEGPSILRIQQVVRGDSAAYFCASSAKLGSSYEQYFGPGTRLTVT.

The chain joins TRBV10-1 to TRBJ2-7, with D perhaps matching TRBD2 (5 bases). The CDR3 is 16 amino acids. V was pared by 3 bases and J by 0 bases, with 15 bases between. Germline values: CDR1 WNHNN, CDR2 SYGVQD (reference sequence). CDR3 amino acids: CASSDSSSGRSYEQYF. The CDR3 DNA reads TGCGCCAGCAGTGATAGCTCCAGCGGTCGCTCCTACGAGCAGTACTTC.

On this clone: Additional DNA sequences in this sample encode the identical CDR3. The V call is TRBV7-9, the J call TRBJ2-7; 12 nucleotides match TRBD2. This CDR3 spans 14 amino acids. The V segment lost 5 bases and the J segment 4 bases; nucleotides outside the gene matches: 3. Germline V CDR1 and CDR2: SEHNR, FQNEAQ (reference sequence). For the CDR3, the DNA is TGTGCCAGCAGCCCCGGGACTAGCGGGTACGAGCAGTACTTC. This encodes CASSPGTSGYEQYF. Supplemented by reference TRBV7-9 and TRBJ2-7, the full variable domain reads DTGVSQNPRHKITKRGQNVTFRCDPISEHNRLYWYRQTLGQGPEFLTYFQNEAQLEKSRLLSDRFSAERPKGSFSTLEIQRTEQGDSAMYLCASSPGTSGYEQYFGPGTRLTVT.

V is TRBV11-2 and J is TRBJ2-3, with unresolved D. Per the germline V gene, CDR1 is SGHAT and CDR2 is FQNNGV. CDR3 length: 13 residues. The CDR3 loop reads CVRADVGADTQYF. For the CDR3, the DNA is TGTGTACGGGCAGATGTTGGGGCAGATACGCAGTATTTT.